These 12 T cell receptor beta chains came from one sample sequenced in a study of T cell changes during pregnancy in multiple sclerosis. TCRdb's table, derived via immunoSEQ multiplex PCR, lists solely in-frame clones and lacks some. Of about 50,000 clones in the sample, 92% are singletons; the top ten hold around 0.27%. This specimen consisted of CD4+ T cells from peripheral blood mononuclear cells, obtained in the second trimester of pregnancy. The source of these receptors is a female donor with multiple sclerosis, enrolled in a pregnancy study.

This sequence joins TRBV6-5 and TRBJ2-5, with a possible D match to TRBD1 (6 bases). Deletions cut 2 bases from V and 3 bases from J, with 7 bases between. The length of the CDR3 is 13 residues. Per germline, CDR1 MNHEY and CDR2 SVGAGI. The CDR3 DNA sequence: TGTGCCAGCAGTTACGGGACAAAAGAGACCCAGTACTTC. Its protein is CASSYGTKETQYF.

The CDR3 loop reads CASSLADSDYGYTF. As DNA, the CDR3 is TGCGCCAGCAGCTTGGCCGACTCAGACTATGGCTACACCTTC. This chain connects TRBV5-1 to TRBJ1-2, with no clear D. The V end lost 0 bases, the J end lost 3 bases, and 9 bases lay between the germline ends. Germline-derived CDR1 and CDR2 are SGHRS and YFSETQ. The CDR3 extends over 14 amino acids.

V and J are TRBV15 and TRBJ1-5, with 8 bases lining up with TRBD1. Germline CDR1 LNHNV, CDR2 YYDKDF (reference sequence). V was clipped by 3 bases and J by 3 bases; unmatched bases: 13. The CDR3 consists of 18 residues. The CDR3 region is CATSSQGQGEQNNQPQHF. DNA of the CDR3: TGTGCCACCAGCAGTCAAGGACAGGGAGAGCAGAACAATCAGCCCCAGCATTTT.

This chain uses TRBV5-6 with TRBJ1-2, with 9 bases aligning to TRBD1. This CDR3 has 15 residues. Germline V gene sequence: CDR1 SGHDT, CDR2 YYEEEE. V lost 4 bases and J lost 4; bases outside the gene matches: 8. The CDR3 is CASSPQGAVIYGYTF. The CDR3 nucleotides read TGTGCCAGCAGCCCACAGGGGGCTGTCATCTATGGCTACACCTTC.

The rearrangement links TRBV6-5 to TRBJ2-7; 7 nucleotides line up with TRBD2. The germline V gene encodes CDR1 MNHEY and CDR2 SVGAGI. The CDR3 loop spans 15 amino acids. The V gene end was trimmed by 4 bases and the J gene end by 4 bases; junction bases not matched to a gene: 10. For the CDR3, the DNA is TGTGCCAGCAGTTCCCACGGGACTAAAGAGTACGAGCAGTACTTC. The encoded protein is CASSSHGTKEYEQYF.

The chain employs TRBV5-8 and TRBJ1-3, with 7 bases fitting TRBD1. J lost 8 bases, V lost 6 bases, and 8 bases had no gene match. CDR3 length: 13 residues. Germline CDR1 is SGHTS and CDR2 is YDEGEE. This CDR3 is CASNRQGGYTIYF. The CDR3 region has the DNA TGTGCCAGCAATAGACAGGGAGGCTACACCATATATTTT.

Only one count was recorded for this clone. J is TRBJ1-1 and V is TRBV30, with TRBD1 matching over 7 bases. The junction had 10 bases not matched to a gene; V was cut back by 7 bases and J by 5 bases. Germline CDR1 reads GTSNPN; CDR2 reads SVGIG (reference sequence). The CDR3 runs to 13 residues. Here the CDR3 reads CAFNYRGSTEAFF. As DNA, the CDR3 is TGTGCCTTCAACTACAGGGGATCGACTGAAGCTTTCTTT. Variable domain in full (rest from reference TRBV30 and TRBJ1-1): SQTIHQWPATLVQPVGSPLSLECTVEGTSNPNLYWYRQAAGRGLQLLFYSVGIGQISSEVPQNLSASRPQDRQFILSSKKLLLSDSGFYLCAFNYRGSTEAFFGQGTRLTVV.

This rearrangement joins TRBV7-8 to TRBJ1-1; 9 bases map to TRBD1. CDR3 length equals 17 residues. The V gene's germline CDR1 is SGHVS and CDR2 FQNEAQ. Trimming at V came to 6 bases and at J to 5 bases, leaving 16 bases not matched to a gene. CDR3 loop: CASRPPGQGRGRTEAFF. The CDR3 DNA reads TGTGCCAGCAGGCCACCGGGACAGGGAAGGGGAAGGACTGAAGCTTTCTTT.

The J gene is TRBJ2-3, the V gene TRBV27; 8 bases line up with TRBD1. CDR1 is MNHEY, CDR2 SMNVEV, per germline (reference sequence). V shed 6 bases, J shed 3 bases, and the junction held 8 bases outside the gene matches. The CDR3 spans 15 residues. The DNA of the CDR3 is TGTGCCAGCAGCTTCCGGGACAGGCTGACAGATACGCAGTATTTT. Translated, it gives CASSFRDRLTDTQYF.

In this sample, this clone turned up a few times. The chain combines TRBV6-5 with TRBJ2-7; D is perhaps TRBD1 (6 bases). CDR1 is MNHEY and CDR2 is SVGAGI in the germline V gene. V was cut by 2 bases and J by 0 bases, with 11 bases left in between. CDR3 length equals 15 residues. CDR3 DNA sequence: TGTGCCAGCAGTTACGGTCAGGGGTACTCCTACGAGCAGTACTTC. It translates to CASSYGQGYSYEQYF.

V gene TRBV14 combines with J gene TRBJ2-1; 8 bases are a match to TRBD2. In germline, CDR1 is SGHDN, CDR2 FVKESK. The CDR3 sequence is 17 residues long. V lost 3 bases to trimming and J lost 3 bases; unmatched junction nucleotides: 10. This CDR3 is CASSHKISGGDYNEQFF. The DNA for the CDR3 is TGTGCCAGCAGCCATAAGATCAGCGGGGGAGACTACAATGAGCAGTTCTTC.

The rearrangement uses TRBV5-1 and TRBJ2-5; D uncertain. The V gene lost 1 base and the J gene lost 2 bases, with 12 bases spanning the gap. Germline V gene lookup returns CDR1 SGHRS and CDR2 YFSETQ. The CDR3 consists of 15 residues. CDR3 residues: CASSLQTVSQETQYF. The CDR3 region has the DNA TGCGCCAGCAGCTTGCAAACAGTATCTCAAGAGACCCAGTACTTC.